The sequence of this TCR beta chain was determined in a study of cytomegalovirus exposure and HLA in healthy donors. Study background: There were about 86 million unique TCRs (from HLA-typed donors) in an early data release. Study-level results: What was likely a sequencing artifact was a cluster of highly shared sequence variants.

PCR was performed using 60 Vbeta and 13 Jbeta primers. The method was immunoSEQ multiplex PCR; TCRdb's version includes in-frame clones alone and lacks a portion of them. The sample contains some 110,000 clones, roughly 66% of which appear only once. Comment on this clone: The antigen is not known.

With V trimmed by 0 bases and J by 5 bases, 4 bases remained unmatched. Germline CDR1 and CDR2: SGHDT and YYEEEE. This CDR3 has 16 residues. The sequence was obtained from a man aged 55 to 70 in good health and CMV-seropositive. The sequencing sample was made of PBMCs. The rearrangement joins TRBV5-6 to TRBJ1-5; TRBD1 matches at 11 bases. CDR3 DNA: TGTGCCAGCAGCTTGGTGGGACAGGGGGTGGATCAGCCCCAGCATTTT. It yields the protein CASSLVGQGVDQPQHF.